This T cell receptor (beta chain) was retrieved from a study of response to subunit inactivated influenza vaccine. Regarding the study as a whole: T cells newly recruited by each seasonal influenza vaccination are few, the authors suggested.

TCRdb passed the RT-PCR reads through MiXCR, listing each CDR3 protein once. The sample shows around 540,000 distinct CDR3 sequences, 10% to 15% of them seen only once. Concerning this clonotype itself: The antigen remains unidentified.

Trimming cost V 5 bases and J 6 bases; bases outside gene matches: 10. Germline assignment: CDR1 MNHEY and CDR2 SVGAGI. This CDR3 has 15 residues. This receptor was taken from a man aged 45-60 years who received an inactivated influenza vaccine. The V call is TRBV6-5, the J call TRBJ2-1, with 7 bases fitting TRBD2. This material consisted of PBMCs from blood, taken on the day of vaccination. CDR3 nucleotide sequence: TGTGCCAGCAGTACTAAGGGAGGGGTGGGCAATGAGCAGTTCTTC. As protein: CASSTKGGVGNEQFF.